This T cell receptor beta chain was captured by sequencing in a study of response to subunit inactivated influenza vaccine. Each CDR3 protein gets one entry after TCRdb re-called the RT-PCR reads with MiXCR. The sample lists fewer than 350,000 distinct CDR3 sequences, roughly 22% occurring once. CDR1 and CDR2 from the germline V gene are KGHDR and SFDVKD. This CDR3 spans 15 amino acids. V was clipped by 3 bases and J by 7 bases, with 14 bases between them. Concerning this clonotype itself: The antigen is unknown.

Study conclusions and caveats: It was suggested by the authors that few new T cells are recruited by each seasonal influenza vaccination.

The receptor was isolated from a man aged 50 to 69 who received an inactivated influenza vaccine. V usage is TRBV24-1 and J usage is TRBJ2-2, with no clear D. The input for sequencing was PBMCs from blood, taken approximately 22 months after vaccination. The CDR3 here is CATSDALHASGELFF. The DNA for the CDR3 is TGTGCCACCAGTGATGCCCTTCACGCCAGCGGGGAGCTGTTTTTT.